A single sample gave rise to the 30 T cell receptor beta chains below, sequenced in a study of vaccination effects on CD4 cells after COVID-19. Expansion with viral peptide pools was applied to antigen-specific CD4+ T cells by the ViraFEST assay prior to sequencing. Having been cultured for roughly 9 days, the cells underwent CD4+ T cell isolation. Participants each got two BNT162b2 or mRNA-1273 vaccine doses. Sequencing was performed with immunoSEQ multiplex PCR; in TCRdb, only in-frame clones are kept and a portion is missing. The sample holds 57,000 or so clones, around 73% seen once. These receptors' antigens are unknown. The sample was CD4+ T cells from PBMCs cultured with HCoV-229E spike peptides, taken after COVID-19 vaccination. These receptors originate from a human donor who received a COVID-19 vaccine.

The V gene is TRBV11-2, the J gene TRBJ2-2; possibly TRBD2 for D (5 bases). The CDR3 spans 14 residues. The V gene lost 5 bases and the J gene lost 5 bases, with 12 bases spanning the gap. From germline, CDR1 is SGHAT and CDR2 FQNNGV. The CDR3: CASSTLRGTGELFF. As DNA, the CDR3 is TGTGCCAGCAGCACTCTCCGGGGTACCGGGGAGCTGTTTTTT.

This chain joins TRBV2 and TRBJ2-4; 7 bases line up with TRBD1. CDR1 is SNHLY and CDR2 is FYNNEI in the germline V gene. This CDR3 has 14 amino acids. Unmatched junction bases numbered 10, after V lost 8 bases and J lost 6 bases. The CDR3 bases are TGTGCCAGCTCAGAATACCGGGACAGAAACATTCAGTACTTC. It encodes CASSEYRDRNIQYF.

The CDR3 sequence is CASRPPFSGGASTDTQYF. Here the CDR3 DNA reads TGTGCCAGCAGGCCCCCTTTTAGCGGGGGGGCAAGCACAGATACGCAGTATTTT. V and J are TRBV9 and TRBJ2-3, with 11 bases identical to TRBD2. The CDR3 is made up of 18 amino acids. V was pared by 5 bases and J by 0 bases, with 11 bases of the junction left unmatched. In germline, CDR1 is SGDLS, CDR2 YYNGEE. The full variable domain, in which reference TRBV9 and TRBJ2-3 provide the parts outside the CDR3, is DSGVTQTPKHLITATGQRVTLRCSPRSGDLSVYWYQQSLDQGLQFLIQYYNGEERAKGNILERFSAQQFPDLHSELNLSSLELGDSALYFCASRPPFSGGASTDTQYFGPGTRLTVL.

The V and J genes are TRBV20-1 and TRBJ2-4; 12 bases fit TRBD1. Germline V gives CDR1 DFQATT, CDR2 SNEGSKA (reference sequence). The J segment lost 3 bases and the V segment lost 3 bases, leaving 3 bases of the junction unmatched. This CDR3 spans 15 amino acids. CDR3: CSASGTGGFKNIQYF. The CDR3 nucleotides are TGCAGTGCTAGTGGGACAGGGGGCTTCAAAAACATTCAGTACTTC.

This rearrangement joins TRBV5-1 to TRBJ2-6, with 12 bases aligning to TRBD2. The germline V gene encodes CDR1 SGHRS and CDR2 YFSETQ. The CDR3 sequence is 19 residues long. Trimming took 1 base from V and 0 from J; bases not matched to a gene: 5. In DNA, the CDR3 is TGCGCCAGCAGCTTGACGACTAGCGGGGGACGCTCTGGGGCCAACGTCCTGACTTTC. The encoded protein is CASSLTTSGGRSGANVLTF.

The rearrangement links TRBV24-1 to TRBJ2-3, with D hard to call. V lost 6 bases to trimming and J lost 3 bases, with 18 bases between them. The length of the CDR3 is 16 residues. The germline CDR1 and CDR2 sequences are KGHDR and SFDVKD. CDR3 sequence (DNA): TGTGCCACCAGTCCTTCGGGCGTCATGGGTACAGATACGCAGTATTTT. Translated, it gives CATSPSGVMGTDTQYF.

This clone was detected a few times. This chain links TRBV6-1 with TRBJ1-3, with D maybe TRBD1 (6 bases). The V gene lost 2 bases and the J gene lost 0 bases, with 8 bases spanning the gap. The CDR3 contains 15 residues. The germline gives CDR1 MNHNS, CDR2 SASEGT. The DNA for the CDR3 is TGTGCCAGCAGTGAAAGGGGGGGCTCTGGAAACACCATATATTTT. As protein: CASSERGGSGNTIYF.

This chain connects TRBV7-2 to TRBJ2-1; 15 nucleotides agree with TRBD2. The CDR3 runs to 15 residues. Germline V gene sequence: CDR1 SGHTA, CDR2 FQGNSA. V gave up 6 bases and J gave up 11 bases; unmatched junction bases: 8. CDR3 bases: TGTGCCAGCAGTCGGACTAGCGGGGGGGCAGGGAAGCAGTTCTTC. This encodes CASSRTSGGAGKQFF.

The chain recombines TRBV7-2 with TRBJ1-5; TRBD1 is a possible D gene (6 bases). Trimming took off 6 bases at V and 11 bases at J, with 20 bases between the two ends. The CDR3 loop spans 14 amino acids. CDR1 and CDR2 (germline): SGHTA, FQGNSA. CDR3 DNA sequence: TGTGCCAGCAGTTCGCCGGGGGGGCAAAGGACCCAGCATTTT. It translates to CASSSPGGQRTQHF.

This clone appeared once. The chain has TRBV10-3 and TRBJ1-4; D unclear. With 3 bases removed from V and 8 bases from J, the gap between germline ends came to 7 bases. This CDR3 contains 12 residues. The germline V gene has CDR1 ENHRY and CDR2 SYGVKD. The CDR3 DNA follows: TGTGCCATCAGTGAATCCGACGAAAAACTGTTTTTT. Its protein product is CAISESDEKLFF.

This chain uses TRBV18 with TRBJ2-2, with 7 bases lining up with TRBD1. The CDR3 totals 13 residues. With 4 bases clipped from V and 7 bases from J, the junction kept 3 bases outside the gene matches. In germline, CDR1 is KGHSH, CDR2 LQKENI. Here the CDR3 DNA reads TGTGCCAGCTCACTACAGGGGCGCGGGGAGCTGTTTTTT. Residues: CASSLQGRGELFF.

The V and J genes are TRBV7-2 and TRBJ2-5, with D maybe TRBD2 (6 bases). From germline, CDR1 is SGHTA and CDR2 FQGNSA. V was shortened by 1 base and J by 7 bases, with 16 bases between the two germline ends. CDR3 length equals 15 residues. The CDR3 here is CASSLGTMNRATQYF. The CDR3 DNA reads TGTGCCAGCAGCTTAGGGACTATGAATCGGGCGACCCAGTACTTC.

V is TRBV18 and J is TRBJ2-1, with a possible D match to TRBD2 (6 bases). Germline V gene lookup returns CDR1 KGHSH and CDR2 LQKENI. Trimming took 4 bases from V and 6 from J, leaving 10 bases between them. The CDR3 covers 13 residues. Here the CDR3 DNA reads TGTGCCAGCTCACTCCGTAGCGGCAATGAGCAGTTCTTC. Protein sequence: CASSLRSGNEQFF. Full variable domain (remainder filled in from reference TRBV18 and TRBJ2-1): NAGVMQNPRHLVRRRGQEARLRCSPMKGHSHVYWYRQLPEEGLKFMVYLQKENIIDESGMPKERFSAEFPKEGPSILRIQQVVRGDSAAYFCASSLRSGNEQFFGPGTRLTVL.

This chain joins TRBV6-5 and TRBJ1-5; perhaps TRBD1 as D (5 bases). This CDR3 has 14 amino acids. Germline CDR1 reads MNHEY; CDR2 reads SVGAGI. V was cut by 3 bases and J by 6 bases, with 12 bases left in between. The CDR3 loop reads CASSYYRGSQPQHF. CDR3 in DNA: TGTGCCAGCAGTTATTATAGGGGAAGTCAGCCCCAGCATTTT.

The chain carries TRBV3-1 (or the pseudogene TRBV3-2) and TRBJ2-2; possible D gene TRBD1, 5 bases. Trimming took off 8 bases at V and 1 base at J, with 14 bases between the two ends. This CDR3 has 15 amino acids. The germline CDR1 and CDR2 sequences are LGHDT and YNNKEL (reference sequence). The CDR3 spells CASSRTFLNTGELFF. CDR3 nucleotide sequence: TGTGCCAGCTCCCGGACATTCCTGAACACCGGGGAGCTGTTTTTT.

V and J are TRBV6-6 and TRBJ2-5, with D tentatively TRBD1 or TRBD2 (6 bases each). The CDR3 is 14 amino acids. Trimming cost V 10 bases and J 5 bases, with 20 bases left between them. The germline gives CDR1 MNHNY, CDR2 SVGAGI (reference sequence). The CDR3 region is CATCPGALGETQYF. CDR3 in DNA: TGTGCCACGTGTCCGGGGGCGTTGGGTGAGACCCAGTACTTC.

This rearrangement joins TRBV29-1 to TRBJ1-2, with D maybe TRBD1 (5 bases). Germline-derived CDR1 and CDR2 are SQVTM and ANQGSEA. The CDR3 length is 13 residues. Trimming took off 6 bases at V and 8 bases at J, with 19 bases between the two ends. CDR3 sequence reads: CSVLDGASVGYTF. CDR3 in DNA: TGCAGCGTCCTGGACGGGGCTTCCGTGGGCTACACCTTC.

The rearrangement uses TRBV2 and TRBJ2-1; D gene unclear. V lost 4 bases to trimming and J lost 0 bases, with 13 bases between them. The CDR3 length is 16 residues. Per germline, CDR1 SNHLY and CDR2 FYNNEI. Here the CDR3 reads CASSVERAASYNEQFF. CDR3 sequence (DNA): TGTGCCAGCAGTGTCGAACGGGCCGCCTCCTACAATGAGCAGTTCTTC.

V usage is TRBV7-8 and J usage is TRBJ1-1; D is unclear. Germline V gene sequence: CDR1 SGHVS, CDR2 FQNEAQ. V dropped 2 bases and J dropped 11 bases, with 12 bases sitting between them. The CDR3 spans 12 residues. The CDR3 spells CASSLLAQGAFF. In nucleotides, the CDR3 is TGTGCCAGCAGCTTACTAGCCCAAGGCGCTTTCTTT.

This clone appeared a few times. This sample also contains other DNA sequences that code for the same CDR3. This chain links TRBV30 with TRBJ2-5, with no clear D. Trimming cost V 0 bases and J 4 bases, with 3 bases left between them. Per germline, CDR1 GTSNPN and CDR2 SVGIG (reference sequence). This CDR3 is built from 11 residues. CDR3 nucleotides: TGTGCCTGGAGTGTACGAGAGACCCAGTACTTC. This codes for CAWSVRETQYF.

The chain recombines TRBV5-1 with TRBJ1-1, with D perhaps matching TRBD1 (5 bases). The CDR3 is 15 amino acids. Germline CDR1 is SGHRS and CDR2 is YFSETQ. Trimming pared 6 bases from V and 0 bases from J, leaving 15 bases between. The CDR3 sequence is CASTRTGVVNTEAFF. The CDR3 coding sequence is TGCGCCAGCACCCGCACGGGGGTGGTGAACACTGAAGCTTTCTTT.

This chain connects TRBV6-5 to TRBJ2-2, with 10 bases lining up with TRBD1. J was trimmed by 7 bases and V by 0 bases; bases with no gene match: 5. Germline CDR1 is MNHEY and CDR2 is SVGAGI. The CDR3 has 16 amino acids. The DNA of the CDR3 is TGTGCCAGCAGTTACTCCCGGACAGGGGGTAGCGGGGAGCTGTTTTTT. Its protein is CASSYSRTGGSGELFF.

DNA of the CDR3: TGTGCCAGCAGCTTGGGGCGGGGGGGCCTGACCGGGGAGCTGTTTTTT. Its protein product is CASSLGRGGLTGELFF. The chain uses TRBV5-4 and TRBJ2-2, with TRBD2 identical over 9 bases. CDR1 is SGHNT, CDR2 YYREEE, per germline (reference sequence). J was trimmed by 5 bases and V by 0 bases; bases with no gene match: 5. This CDR3 region has 16 residues.

CDR3 amino acids: CASSFRENTEAFF. The CDR3 DNA reads TGTGCCAGCAGCTTCAGAGAAAACACTGAAGCTTTCTTT. This chain uses TRBV6-4 with TRBJ1-1; D unresolved. Between the trimmed V and J ends, which lost 6 bases and 2 bases, there was a span of 10 bases. The CDR3 is made up of 13 amino acids. Per the germline V gene, CDR1 is MRHNA and CDR2 is SNTAGT.

V gene TRBV5-6 combines with J gene TRBJ1-1; 9 bases map to TRBD1. This CDR3 is built from 14 residues. J gave up 6 bases and V 0 bases, and 3 bases lay outside the gene matches. Germline CDR1 reads SGHDT; CDR2 reads YYEEEE. Here the CDR3 DNA reads TGTGCCAGCAGCTTGGCGGGACAGGGCTCTGAAGCTTTCTTT. Its translation: CASSLAGQGSEAFF.

V is TRBV6-5 and J is TRBJ2-6; D gene uncertain. Germline values: CDR1 MNHEY, CDR2 SVGAGI. This CDR3 has 16 amino acids. Trimming took 1 base from V and 4 from J, leaving 11 bases between them. The CDR3 bases are TGTGCCAGCAGTTACTTCGGTTTAGCCGGGGCCAACGTCCTGACTTTC. It is translated as CASSYFGLAGANVLTF.

CDR3 protein: CASSGGRWSGELFF. CDR3 DNA sequence: TGTGCCAGCAGTGGTGGGCGATGGTCCGGGGAGCTGTTTTTT. The chain uses TRBV2 and TRBJ2-2, with D unclear. This CDR3 is 14 amino acids long. Germline V CDR1 and CDR2: SNHLY, FYNNEI. V lost 4 bases and J 6 bases, leaving 12 bases between the germline ends.

This clone was found once. The rearrangement uses TRBV9 and TRBJ2-5, with D perhaps TRBD1 or TRBD2 (5 bases each). Looked up from germline, CDR1 is SGDLS and CDR2 is YYNGEE. This CDR3 spans 14 amino acids. The V end was cut by 2 bases, the J end by 5 bases, with 13 bases between. Here the CDR3 reads CASSVRGGRETQYF. The DNA for the CDR3 is TGTGCCAGCAGCGTGCGTGGGGGACGGGAGACCCAGTACTTC.

The gene calls are TRBV7-2 and TRBJ2-2; D possibly corresponds to TRBD1 (6 bases). CDR1 and CDR2 from the germline V gene are SGHTA and FQGNSA. The V and J ends lost 6 bases and 4 bases respectively, with 15 bases between them. CDR3 length: 15 amino acids. For the CDR3, the DNA is TGTGCCAGCAGTCGCAGGGGCACGGGCACCGGGGAGCTGTTTTTT. Residues: CASSRRGTGTGELFF.

The chain couples TRBV5-1 to TRBJ2-3; 8 nucleotides match TRBD2. The CDR3 is 16 amino acids. Trimming took 3 bases from V and 2 from J; bases not matched to a gene: 8. The germline gives CDR1 SGHRS, CDR2 YFSETQ. CDR3 coding DNA: TGCGCCAGCAGCTCCGGGGGGGGGCCGCACACAGATACGCAGTATTTT. Encoded protein: CASSSGGGPHTDTQYF. The variable domain in full, with the rest retrieved from reference TRBV5-1 and TRBJ2-3, is KAGVTQTPRYLIKTRGQQVTLSCSPISGHRSVSWYQQTPGQGLQFLFEYFSETQRNKGNFPGRFSGRQFSNSRSEMNVSTLELGDSALYLCASSSGGGPHTDTQYFGPGTRLTVL.